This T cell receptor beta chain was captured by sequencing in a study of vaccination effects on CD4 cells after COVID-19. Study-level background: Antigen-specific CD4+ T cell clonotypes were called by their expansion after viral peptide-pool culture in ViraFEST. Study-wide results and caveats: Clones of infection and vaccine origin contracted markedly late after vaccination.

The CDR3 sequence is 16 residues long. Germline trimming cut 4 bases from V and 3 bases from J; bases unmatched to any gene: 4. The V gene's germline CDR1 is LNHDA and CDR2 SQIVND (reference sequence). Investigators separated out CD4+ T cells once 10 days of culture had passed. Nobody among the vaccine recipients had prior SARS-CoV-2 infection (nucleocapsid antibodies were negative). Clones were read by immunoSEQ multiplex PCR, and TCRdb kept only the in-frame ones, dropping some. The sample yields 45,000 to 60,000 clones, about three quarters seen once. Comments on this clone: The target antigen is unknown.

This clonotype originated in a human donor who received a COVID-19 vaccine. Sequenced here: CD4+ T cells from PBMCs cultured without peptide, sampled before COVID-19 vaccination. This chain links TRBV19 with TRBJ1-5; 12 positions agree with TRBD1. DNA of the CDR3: TGTGCCAGTAGTACGGGACAGGGGGCAAACAATCAGCCCCAGCATTTT. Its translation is CASSTGQGANNQPQHF.